These 28 T cell receptor beta chains share one sample of origin, sequenced in a study of cytomegalovirus exposure and HLA in healthy donors. This PCR relied on a set of 60 Vbeta primers and 13 Jbeta primers. Produced via immunoSEQ multiplex PCR; TCRdb's table is partial and in-frame only. The repertoire has 130,000 or so clones, roughly 74% of them found once; the top ten carry about 3.5%. Specimen: PBMCs. The receptors were sampled from a man aged 40-55 years in good health and CMV-seronegative.

This chain links TRBV4-3 with TRBJ2-3, with 8 bases fitting TRBD2. The CDR3 is made up of 16 amino acids. Germline CDR1 is LGHNA and CDR2 is YSLEER. With 4 bases clipped from V and 4 bases from J, the junction kept 10 bases outside the gene matches. CDR3 region: CASSRERESFADTQYF. CDR3 DNA: TGCGCCAGCAGCCGCGAGCGGGAGTCTTTCGCAGATACGCAGTATTTT.

The V and J genes are TRBV28 and TRBJ1-1; D is unclear. The germline gives CDR1 MDHEN, CDR2 SYDVKM. The CDR3 totals 12 residues. Between the trimmed V and J ends, which lost 7 bases and 1 base, there was a span of 7 bases. CDR3 sequence: CASTRKNTEAFF. In DNA, the CDR3 is TGTGCCAGCACCAGAAAGAACACTGAAGCTTTCTTT.

The chain links TRBV2 to TRBJ2-7; a weak D match, TRBD1 (6 bases). Germline V gene lookup returns CDR1 SNHLY and CDR2 FYNNEI. CDR3 length equals 17 residues. Deletions cut 5 bases from V and 3 bases from J, with 23 bases between. CDR3 residues: CASSTGSRDQLFYEQYF. In DNA, the CDR3 is TGTGCCAGCAGTACAGGGTCCCGAGATCAACTATTCTACGAGCAGTACTTC.

This clone was recorded once. The CDR3 DNA follows: TGTGCCACCAGCAGAGACCGGGGTGGCTACACCTTC. Protein sequence: CATSRDRGGYTF. The chain employs TRBV15 and TRBJ1-2, with no clear D. CDR1 LNHNV and CDR2 YYDKDF come from the germline V gene (reference sequence). V lost 0 bases to trimming and J lost 7 bases, with 6 bases between them. The CDR3 has 12 amino acids. Variable domain in full (rest from reference TRBV15 and TRBJ1-2): DAMVIQNPRYQVTQFGKPVTLSCSQTLNHNVMYWYQQKSSQAPKLLFHYYDKDFNNEADTPDNFQSRRPNTSFCFLDIRSPGLGDTAMYLCATSRDRGGYTFGSGTRLTVV.

The V gene is TRBV2, the J gene TRBJ2-1, with 13 bases aligning to TRBD2. CDR3 length: 16 amino acids. Germline V gene data show CDR1 as SNHLY and CDR2 as FYNNEI. Losses at the gene ends were 7 bases for V and 0 bases for J; bases not matched to a gene: 3. The CDR3 protein is CASIGTSGDSYNEQFF. The CDR3 nucleotides read TGTGCCAGCATTGGGACTAGCGGGGACTCCTACAATGAGCAGTTCTTC.

This clone was counted a few times. V is TRBV4-1 and J is TRBJ1-2; 9 bases align to TRBD1. The CDR3 is 16 amino acids. The germline CDR1 and CDR2 sequences are MGHRA and YSYEKL. Trimming removed 6 bases from V and 0 bases from J; junction bases left unmatched: 8. DNA of the CDR3: TGCGCCAGCAGTGACGTCGGGACAGGGCCTAACTATGGCTACACCTTC. It encodes CASSDVGTGPNYGYTF.

The table lists this clone with a few counts. Other nucleotide sequences from this sample produce the same CDR3. The chain recombines TRBV14 with TRBJ2-5; D is unclear. CDR3 length equals 13 residues. Looked up from germline, CDR1 is SGHDN and CDR2 is FVKESK. Trimming cost V 3 bases and J 1 base, with 6 bases left between them. In DNA, the CDR3 is TGTGCCAGCAGCCAGTTTCTCCAAGAGACCCAGTACTTC. Encoded protein: CASSQFLQETQYF.

The CDR3 DNA is TGTGCCAGTAGTCCCGGACTTATTAGGGATAGCAATCAGCCCCAGCATTTT. Residues: CASSPGLIRDSNQPQHF. This chain connects TRBV19 to TRBJ1-5; D gene ambiguous. The CDR3 extends over 17 amino acids. CDR1 is LNHDA, CDR2 SQIVND, per germline (reference sequence). V lost 5 bases to trimming and J lost 0 bases, with 17 bases between them. Based on the CDR3 plus reference TRBV19 and TRBJ1-5, the full variable domain is DGGITQSPKYLFRKEGQNVTLSCEQNLNHDAMYWYRQDPGQGLRLIYYSQIVNDFQKGDIAEGYSVSREKKESFPLTVTSAQKNPTAFYLCASSPGLIRDSNQPQHFGDGTRLSIL.

This clone occurred once. V usage is TRBV6-5 and J usage is TRBJ2-7; a weak D match, TRBD1 (6 bases). V was pared by 6 bases and J by 6 bases, with 15 bases between. The CDR3 is 13 amino acids. Germline assignment: CDR1 MNHEY and CDR2 SVGAGI. CDR3 nucleotide sequence: TGTGCCAGCAGCCCCCAGGGGACGGGCGAGCAGTACTTC. As protein: CASSPQGTGEQYF.

This clone was counted only a few times. V and J are TRBV2 and TRBJ1-1; unclear D gene. Germline values: CDR1 SNHLY, CDR2 FYNNEI. V was cut by 10 bases and J by 0 bases, with 12 bases left in between. This CDR3 has 13 residues. The CDR3 sequence is CANSREMNTEAFF. CDR3 nucleotides: TGTGCCAACTCGAGGGAAATGAACACTGAAGCTTTCTTT.

This clone came up a few times. V gene TRBV2 combines with J gene TRBJ2-1; a weak D match, TRBD1 (5 bases). Deletions cut 5 bases from V and 4 bases from J, with 21 bases between. CDR1 is SNHLY and CDR2 is FYNNEI in the germline V gene. CDR3 size: 17 residues. CDR3 DNA: TGTGCCAGCAGTCCCTCAGATGCGACAGTAGAATACAATGAGCAGTTCTTC. It yields the protein CASSPSDATVEYNEQFF.

This clone was counted between two and nine times. The V gene is TRBV9, the J gene TRBJ1-1; D is unresolved. The V gene's germline CDR1 is SGDLS and CDR2 YYNGEE. V was cut by 4 bases and J by 2 bases, with 12 bases left in between. The CDR3 totals 14 residues. CDR3 sequence: CASSPRESNTEAFF. CDR3 in DNA: TGTGCCAGCAGCCCGCGGGAGAGCAACACTGAAGCTTTCTTT. Full variable domain (rest looked up from reference TRBV9 and TRBJ1-1): DSGVTQTPKHLITATGQRVTLRCSPRSGDLSVYWYQQSLDQGLQFLIQYYNGEERAKGNILERFSAQQFPDLHSELNLSSLELGDSALYFCASSPRESNTEAFFGQGTRLTVV.

The chain joins TRBV6-5 to TRBJ1-6; 7 bases line up with TRBD1. The junction had 2 bases not matched to a gene; V was cut back by 0 bases and J by 3 bases. The CDR3 has 16 amino acids. In germline, CDR1 is MNHEY, CDR2 SVGAGI. DNA of the CDR3: TGTGCCAGCAGTTACTCGGGGACAGTCTATAATTCACCCCTCCACTTT. Translating gives CASSYSGTVYNSPLHF.

This chain links TRBV29-1 with TRBJ2-5, with no clear D. The DNA end favors TRBJ2-7, so the J call may be wrong. This CDR3 has 15 amino acids. Germline V lookup: CDR1 SQVTM, CDR2 ANQGSEA. In DNA form, the CDR3 reads TGCAGCGTTGAGTCATGGCAGGAACCTTCCTACGAGCAGTACTTC. The encoded protein is CSVESWQEPSYEQYF.

This clone was seen more than once but under ten times. The chain has TRBV5-1 and TRBJ2-7; D unresolved. Germline V CDR1 and CDR2: SGHRS, YFSETQ. The V gene lost 2 bases and the J gene lost 9 bases, with 12 bases spanning the gap. This CDR3 spans 12 amino acids. The CDR3 loop reads CASSFEGDSQYF. The CDR3 region has the DNA TGCGCCAGCAGCTTTGAAGGAGACTCGCAGTACTTC.

V is TRBV4-1 and J is TRBJ2-3; possibly TRBD1 for D (6 bases). CDR1 and CDR2 (germline): MGHRA, YSYEKL. CDR3 length: 16 residues. V gave up 3 bases and J gave up 0 bases, with 13 bases separating them. The CDR3, as DNA: TGCGCCAGCAGCCAGCTCGCAGGGGTCAGCACAGATACGCAGTATTTT. This gives the protein CASSQLAGVSTDTQYF.

This chain links TRBV6-4 with TRBJ2-3; a possible D gene is TRBD2 (7 bases). This CDR3 is 16 amino acids long. Trimming cost V 0 bases and J 4 bases, with 14 bases left between them. Per the germline V gene, CDR1 is MRHNA and CDR2 is SNTAGT. For the CDR3, the DNA is TGTGCCAGCAGTGACTCGAGCTGGGGGGGCGCAGATACGCAGTATTTT. Its translation is CASSDSSWGGADTQYF.

This clone was observed a single time. CDR3 sequence: CASSPRTGEGEQFF. The CDR3 DNA is TGTGCCAGCAGCCCTCGGACAGGGGAGGGAGAGCAGTTCTTC. The rearrangement joins TRBV7-9 to TRBJ2-1; TRBD1 matches 9 bases. Germline V gene sequence: CDR1 SEHNR, CDR2 FQNEAQ (reference sequence). Trimming took 5 bases from V and 10 from J; bases not matched to a gene: 9. The CDR3 spans 14 residues.

The J gene is TRBJ1-4, the V gene TRBV7-8; 9 bases fit TRBD1. The CDR3 is 15 residues long. Germline CDR1 is SGHVS and CDR2 is FQNEAQ. V gave up 3 bases and J gave up 6 bases; unmatched junction bases: 5. CDR3 sequence (DNA): TGTGCCAGCAGCTTCACGACAGGGGGAGATGAAAAACTGTTTTTT. It specifies CASSFTTGGDEKLFF.

The CDR3 bases are TGTGCCAGCAGCTTAGAAGGGGTTGTCGGAACTAATGAAAAACTGTTTTTT. Its protein is CASSLEGVVGTNEKLFF. The V call is TRBV7-6, the J call TRBJ1-4; tentative D call: TRBD1 (5 bases). Germline lookup yields CDR1 SGHVS and CDR2 FNYEAQ. CDR3 length: 17 amino acids. Trimming removed 1 base from V and 1 base from J, with 13 bases in between.

The CDR3, as DNA: TGCGCCAGCAGTCCTCGGGGGGGGGAGGGGAACAATGAGCAGTTCTTC. Encoded protein: CASSPRGGEGNNEQFF. The chain combines TRBV4-1 with TRBJ2-1; 8 bases agree with TRBD2. The CDR3 is 16 residues long. Germline CDR1 reads MGHRA; CDR2 reads YSYEKL. J was trimmed by 5 bases and V by 6 bases; bases with no gene match: 12.

This rearrangement joins TRBV4-1 to TRBJ1-4; D gene ambiguous. From germline, CDR1 is MGHRA and CDR2 YSYEKL. With 4 bases removed from V and 7 bases from J, the gap between germline ends came to 25 bases. The CDR3 has 18 amino acids. The CDR3 coding sequence is TGCGCCAGCAGCCCCTTCCTCGGACGACTAACGAGCGGTGAAAAACTGTTTTTT. Translation: CASSPFLGRLTSGEKLFF.

V is TRBV19 and J is TRBJ2-7; D uncertain. The CDR3 totals 14 residues. The V end was cut by 4 bases, the J end by 0 bases, with 10 bases between. Germline lookup yields CDR1 LNHDA and CDR2 SQIVND (reference sequence). CDR3 protein: CASSSTARSYEQYF. As DNA, the CDR3 is TGTGCCAGTAGTAGTACAGCCCGCTCCTACGAGCAGTACTTC.

The J gene is TRBJ2-1, the V gene TRBV5-4; a possible D gene is TRBD2 (6 bases). V was shortened by 2 bases and J by 4 bases, with 13 bases between the two germline ends. Germline-derived CDR1 and CDR2 are SGHNT and YYREEE (reference sequence). The CDR3 extends over 15 amino acids. The CDR3 region has the DNA TGTGCCAGCAGCTTAAACGGTGGGGGGTACAATGAGCAGTTCTTC. Its protein product is CASSLNGGGYNEQFF.

This chain uses TRBV5-1 with TRBJ2-5; TRBD1 might be the D (5 bases). V was cut by 0 bases and J by 1 base, with 7 bases left in between. This CDR3 has 14 amino acids. The V gene's germline CDR1 is SGHRS and CDR2 YFSETQ. CDR3 amino acids: CASSLEDSQETQYF. CDR3 in DNA: TGCGCCAGCAGCTTGGAAGACAGCCAAGAGACCCAGTACTTC.

V gene TRBV4-3 combines with J gene TRBJ1-2; 9 bases are shared with TRBD1. This CDR3 comprises 15 residues. Trimming removed 0 bases from V and 4 bases from J; junction bases left unmatched: 3. Per germline, CDR1 LGHNA and CDR2 YSLEER. The CDR3 here is CASSQDRGQGYGYTF. For the CDR3, the DNA is TGCGCCAGCAGCCAAGACCGGGGACAGGGCTATGGCTACACCTTC.

This clone was detected a few times. The rearrangement uses TRBV30 and TRBJ2-3, with 10 positions matching TRBD2. In germline, CDR1 is GTSNPN, CDR2 SVGIG (reference sequence). V gave up 5 bases and J gave up 6 bases; unmatched junction bases: 17. This CDR3 has 17 amino acids. The CDR3 is CAWERGISGGWADTQYF. The CDR3 DNA reads as TGTGCCTGGGAGAGGGGTATTAGCGGGGGGTGGGCGGATACGCAGTATTTT.

The rearrangement joins TRBV11-3 to TRBJ2-1; TRBD2 aligns across 9 bases. The ends lost 1 base at V and 5 bases at J; junction bases unmatched: 6. Germline V gives CDR1 SGHNT, CDR2 YENEEA. The CDR3 sequence is 16 residues long. The CDR3 sequence: CASSLAGGGGNNEQFF. The CDR3 DNA reads as TGTGCCAGCAGCTTAGCGGGCGGGGGGGGCAACAATGAGCAGTTCTTC.